This T cell receptor beta chain was captured in a study of blood T cell repertoires in COVID-19. This table comes from immunoSEQ multiplex PCR, and its TCRdb copy is limited to in-frame clones, with some not included. The sample has over 200,000 clones, 83% seen once. The CDR3 consists of 15 residues. Looked up from germline, CDR1 is MNHEY and CDR2 is SVGEGT. Trimming took 6 bases from V and 0 from J; bases not matched to a gene: 6. The sample consisted of peripheral blood. The genes are TRBV6-2 or TRBV6-3 and TRBJ2-7; 9 positions match TRBD1. This clonotype was obtained from a man older than 75 with acute or convalescent COVID-19. The chain's CDR3 is CASSNYRGPSYEQYF. The CDR3 DNA reads as TGTGCCAGCAGCAACTACAGGGGGCCCTCCTACGAGCAGTACTTC.